This T cell receptor (beta chain) was retrieved from a study of monozygotic twins with inflammatory bowel disease. For each CDR3 protein, TCRdb gives one entry from its re-call of the 5' RACE reads, without DNA. Its listing shows around 150,000 distinct CDR3 sequences. The germline V gene encodes CDR1 LNHDA and CDR2 SQIVND (reference sequence). The CDR3 totals 13 residues. Material for sequencing was blood. This chain connects TRBV19 to TRBJ1-1; TCRdb indicates TRBD1, and absent DNA this call remains unverified. This clonotype originated in a human donor with ulcerative colitis or Crohn's disease, or a healthy co-twin of an affected twin (not recorded which). CDR3 residues: CASSGSRNTEAFF.